This T cell receptor (beta chain) was retrieved from a study of shared clonotypes between healthy human individuals. To note about this clone: Other DNA variants within this sample encode the same CDR3.

The J segment lost 1 base and the V segment lost 3 bases, leaving 7 bases of the junction unmatched. This CDR3 comprises 16 residues. CDR1 and CDR2 (germline): MDHEN, SYDVKM. Clones were sequenced by immunoSEQ multiplex PCR, and TCRdb holds only the in-frame ones, with some missing. The sample includes 1,400,000 or so clones, 97% to 99% seen only once; the top ten take about 0.34%. J is TRBJ2-7 and V is TRBV28; TRBD1 matches 9 bases. The sequencing input was naive CD4+ T cells sorted from blood. The subset here: CD45RA+ positively selected. This sequence was found in a young man in good health. In DNA, the CDR3 is TGTGCCAGCAGTTTGTGGGGACAGGGACTATCCTACGAGCAGTACTTC. Translated: CASSLWGQGLSYEQYF.